What follows describes a single TCR beta chain. The sample is drawn from a study of blood T cell repertoires in COVID-19. Study information: Sites in the United States, Italy and Spain provided acute and convalescent COVID-19 samples. The analysed material was cDNA or gDNA that came from T cells, B-cell-depleted T cells, or PBMCs.

The repertoire was sequenced with immunoSEQ multiplex PCR; TCRdb's copy has only in-frame clones and lacks some. The table includes 300,000 to 450,000 clones, roughly 86% detected once. The clonotype was recovered from a human donor with acute or convalescent COVID-19. The donor label of this sample is uncertain. Sequenced sample: peripheral blood.

The CDR3 DNA is TGTGCCAGCAGCAACAGGGGTAATGAGCAGTTCTTC. Translated, it gives CASSNRGNEQFF. The V and J genes are TRBV5-4 and TRBJ2-1, with TRBD1 matching over 7 bases. This CDR3 has 12 amino acids. With 4 bases clipped from V and 7 bases from J, the junction kept 2 bases outside the gene matches. The germline V gene encodes CDR1 SGHNT and CDR2 YYREEE (reference sequence).